This T cell receptor beta chain was sequenced for a study of cytomegalovirus exposure and HLA in healthy donors. The PCR contained 60 Vbeta and 13 Jbeta primers. Sequencing used immunoSEQ multiplex PCR; TCRdb keeps in-frame clones, though not all of them. The table records about 250,000 clones, more than 70% of them present only once. Trimming pared 4 bases from V and 0 bases from J, leaving 10 bases between. The CDR3 sequence is 14 residues long. Per the germline V gene, CDR1 is SGHRS and CDR2 is YFSETQ. V and J are TRBV5-1 and TRBJ1-1, with a weak D call TRBD1 (5 bases). The sequenced sample was PBMCs. This receptor was taken from a boy between 5 and 17 years old in good health and CMV-seronegative. The CDR3: CASSGAVMNTEAFF. The DNA for the CDR3 is TGCGCCAGCAGCGGGGCAGTGATGAACACTGAAGCTTTCTTT.